This T cell receptor (beta chain) appears in the sequencing data of a study of T cell responses to AZD1222 COVID-19 vaccine. TCRdb's table, derived via immunoSEQ multiplex PCR, lists solely in-frame clones and lacks some. Of about 200,000 clones in the sample, approximately 93% were seen once. This clone came up once. V trimming: 1 base; J trimming: 0 bases; junction bases outside the gene matches: 0. The CDR3 consists of 15 residues. In germline, CDR1 is SEHNR, CDR2 FQNEAQ (reference sequence). Source: peripheral blood, taken 28 days after the second AZD1222 dose. The source is an adult who received the AZD1222 COVID-19 vaccine. The genes are TRBV7-9 and TRBJ1-3; TRBD1 agrees at 7 bases. The CDR3 spells CASSLDRGSGNTIYF. The CDR3 DNA reads as TGTGCCAGCAGCTTAGACAGGGGCTCTGGAAACACCATATATTTT.